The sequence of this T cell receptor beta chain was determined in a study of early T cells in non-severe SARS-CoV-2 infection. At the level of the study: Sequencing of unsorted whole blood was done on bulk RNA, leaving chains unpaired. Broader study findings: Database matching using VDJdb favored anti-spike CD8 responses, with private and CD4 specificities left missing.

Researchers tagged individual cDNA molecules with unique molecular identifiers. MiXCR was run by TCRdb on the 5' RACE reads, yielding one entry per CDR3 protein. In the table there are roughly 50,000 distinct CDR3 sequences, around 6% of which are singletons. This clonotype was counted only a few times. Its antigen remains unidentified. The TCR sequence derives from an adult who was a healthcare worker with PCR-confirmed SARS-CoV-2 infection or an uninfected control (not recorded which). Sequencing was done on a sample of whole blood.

The CDR3 reads CASSWGLAGTRGNEQFF. The CDR3 coding sequence is TGTGCCAGCAGCTGGGGACTAGCGGGAACGAGGGGCAATGAGCAGTTCTTC. The chain links TRBV7-9 to TRBJ2-1; 13 nucleotides align to TRBD2. Germline trimming cut 4 bases from V and 6 bases from J; bases unmatched to any gene: 9. This CDR3 has 17 amino acids. Germline V gives CDR1 SEHNR, CDR2 FQNEAQ (reference sequence).